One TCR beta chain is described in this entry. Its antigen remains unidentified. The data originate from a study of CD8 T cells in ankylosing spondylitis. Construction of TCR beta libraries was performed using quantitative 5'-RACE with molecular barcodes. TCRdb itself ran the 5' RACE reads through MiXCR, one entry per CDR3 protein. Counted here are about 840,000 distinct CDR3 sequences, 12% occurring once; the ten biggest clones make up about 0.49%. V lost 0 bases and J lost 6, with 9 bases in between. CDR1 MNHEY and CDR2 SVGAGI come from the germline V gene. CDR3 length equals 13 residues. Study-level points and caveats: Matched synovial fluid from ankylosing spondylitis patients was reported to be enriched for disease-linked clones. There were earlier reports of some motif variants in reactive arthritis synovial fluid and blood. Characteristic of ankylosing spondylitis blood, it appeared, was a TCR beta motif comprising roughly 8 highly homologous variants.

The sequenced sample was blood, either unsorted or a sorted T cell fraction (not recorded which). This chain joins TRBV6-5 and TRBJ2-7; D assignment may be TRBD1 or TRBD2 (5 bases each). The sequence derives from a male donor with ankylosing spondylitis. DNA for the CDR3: TGTGCCAGCAGTTACTCGAAAGGGACCGAGCAGTACTTC. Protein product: CASSYSKGTEQYF.